The 14 T cell receptor beta chains reported below all come from one sample, sequenced in a study of read filtering for tumor transcriptome and immune sequencing. This library used roughly 400 ng RNA and molecular barcoded adaptors spanning alpha/delta and beta/gamma chains. TCRdb re-called the reads through MiXCR, storing one row per CDR3 protein. There are roughly 49,000 distinct CDR3 sequences in the sample; about 20% occur only once, and approximately 40% lies in the top ten. Specimen: a population of CD138-negative cells sorted from bone marrow. These receptors originate from a donor aged 40 or older with multiple myeloma.

This clonotype was seen ten or more times. This chain joins TRBV30 and TRBJ2-1, with a tentative D call TRBD1 (5 bases). CDR1 is GTSNPN, CDR2 SVGIG, per germline (reference sequence). This CDR3 has 13 residues. Trimming took 5 bases from V and 4 from J, leaving 12 bases between them. CDR3 sequence: CAWGNRRYNEQFF. CDR3 bases: TGTGCCTGGGGGAACAGGAGATACAATGAGCAGTTCTTC.

As regards this clonotype: The junction departs from the called germline gene at one end, perhaps through a read error. This sequence joins TRBV4-3 and TRBJ2-1, with a possible D match to TRBD1 (5 bases). In germline, CDR1 is LGHNA, CDR2 YSLEER. The CDR3 is 18 amino acids. The DNA for the CDR3 is TGCGCCAGCAGCCAAGGCTATCGCGACAGCAATCTATACAATAAGCAGTTCTTC. Translating it yields CASSQGYRDSNLYNKQFF.

Ten or more counts support this clonotype. The chain employs TRBV24-1 and TRBJ2-3, with 7 bases that match TRBD2. Germline V gene data show CDR1 as KGHDR and CDR2 as SFDVKD. V lost 2 bases and J lost 0; bases outside the gene matches: 7. CDR3 length: 17 residues. The CDR3 region is CATSDWRTSTSTDTQYF. Here the CDR3 DNA reads TGTGCCACCAGTGATTGGCGGACTAGTACTAGCACAGATACGCAGTATTTT.

This clonotype was observed at least ten times. This sequence joins TRBV19 and TRBJ2-1; 7 nucleotides agree with TRBD2. After removal of 5 bases from V and 4 bases from J, the junction contained 11 bases not matched to a gene. CDR1 is LNHDA and CDR2 is SQIVND in the germline V gene (reference sequence). The CDR3 extends over 16 amino acids. CDR3 nucleotides: TGTGCCAGTAGTTTAAGCGGGACGGCCACTTACAATGAGCAGTTCTTC. It translates to CASSLSGTATYNEQFF.

This clonotype was seen more than once but under ten times. The rearrangement uses TRBV12-3 or TRBV12-4 and TRBJ2-7; no clear D gene. The CDR3 has 14 amino acids. V was cut by 5 bases and J by 4 bases, with 15 bases left in between. The DNA of the CDR3 is TGTGCCAGCAGTCTCAACCTGGGAATATACGAGCAGTACTTC. This gives the protein CASSLNLGIYEQYF.

The chain is built from TRBV20-1 and TRBJ2-1, with D uncertain. The CDR3 loop spans 15 amino acids. Germline CDR1 DFQATT, CDR2 SNEGSKA (reference sequence). V lost 5 bases and J 0 bases, leaving 14 bases between the germline ends. The CDR3 region is CSAPSAQSSYNEQFF. The CDR3 bases are TGCAGTGCTCCTTCTGCTCAAAGCTCCTACAATGAGCAGTTCTTC.

This clonotype was counted ten times or more. V gene TRBV7-9 combines with J gene TRBJ2-1; D is unresolved. This CDR3 is built from 12 residues. From germline, CDR1 is SEHNR and CDR2 FQNEAQ (reference sequence). The V end was cut by 3 bases, the J end by 6 bases, with 6 bases between. The CDR3 here is CASSLVFNEQFF. The CDR3, as DNA: TGTGCCAGCAGCTTGGTCTTCAATGAGCAGTTCTTC.

Turning to this clonotype: Possible read error: a much larger clone is one base away. The chain has TRBV11-2 and TRBJ2-7, with 8 bases identical to TRBD1. This CDR3 contains 17 residues. J was trimmed by 2 bases and V by 5 bases; bases with no gene match: 14. Germline V gene data show CDR1 as SGHAT and CDR2 as FQNNGV. CDR3 residues: CASSIGFGTGRTYEQYF. CDR3 nucleotide sequence: TGTGCCAGCAGCATAGGGTTCGGGACAGGACGAACCTACGAGCAGTACTTC.

Many counts were recorded for this clonotype. The chain uses TRBV6-1 and TRBJ2-1; D gene uncertain. The length of the CDR3 is 10 residues. V was pared by 8 bases and J by 5 bases, with 4 bases between. Germline CDR1 reads MNHNS; CDR2 reads SASEGT. The CDR3 is CASLNNEQFF. In DNA form, the CDR3 reads TGTGCCAGCCTAAACAATGAGCAGTTCTTC.

This clonotype was seen many times. In nucleotides, the CDR3 is TGTGCCAGCAGTTCGGGACTAGCGGGCTCCTACGAGCAGTACTTC. This codes for CASSSGLAGSYEQYF. This chain links TRBV28 with TRBJ2-7; 12 positions agree with TRBD2. Germline loops: CDR1 MDHEN, CDR2 SYDVKM. Trimming cost V 4 bases and J 0 bases; bases outside gene matches: 1. The CDR3 covers 15 residues.

The gene calls are TRBV19 and TRBJ1-5; no firm D call. CDR1 and CDR2 (germline): LNHDA, SQIVND (reference sequence). The CDR3 loop spans 16 amino acids. Trimming cost V 5 bases and J 0 bases, with 14 bases left between them. CDR3 sequence (DNA): TGTGCCAGTAGTCCCCAGGACGGACCTAGCAATCAGCCCCAGCATTTT. Protein sequence: CASSPQDGPSNQPQHF.

This clonotype was counted ten times or more. The chain joins TRBV5-1 to TRBJ2-1, with a possible D match to TRBD2 (6 bases). Looked up from germline, CDR1 is SGHRS and CDR2 is YFSETQ. Trimming left V 0 bases short and J 0 bases short, with 10 bases between. CDR3 size: 16 residues. CDR3 sequence: CASSLVAASSYNEQFF. The CDR3 nucleotides are TGCGCCAGCAGCTTGGTAGCGGCTAGCTCCTACAATGAGCAGTTCTTC.

As for this clonotype: Given a much more abundant clone one base away, this may be a read error. The V call is TRBV5-1, the J call TRBJ1-1, with TRBD1 matching over 9 bases. The germline V gene encodes CDR1 SGHRS and CDR2 YFSETQ. CDR3 length: 14 residues. CDR3 sequence (DNA): TGCGCCAGCAGCAGGACAGGGGTTATAACTGGAGCTTTCTTT. Translated, it gives CASSRTGVITGAFF.

Of note for this clonotype: One base away lies a much larger clone, so this may be a sequencing read error. This sequence joins TRBV6-5 and TRBJ2-3, with D possibly being TRBD1 (5 bases). The CDR3 has 14 residues. Germline V gives CDR1 MNHEY, CDR2 SVGAGI. V lost 6 bases to trimming and J lost 4 bases, with 14 bases between them. For the CDR3, the DNA is TGTGCCAGCAGCCTATCCGACAGAGCAGATACGCAGTATTTT. Its protein is CASSLSDRADTQYF.